The clone carrying this T cell receptor (beta chain) was detected many times. TCRdb used MiXCR to reprocess the RACE reads, holding one entry per CDR3 protein. The repertoire holds tens of thousands of distinct CDR3 sequences, with roughly a tenth as singletons. Between the trimmed V and J ends, which lost 3 bases and 0 bases, there was a span of 11 bases. The CDR3 totals 14 residues. Germline-derived CDR1 and CDR2 are SQVTM and ANQGSEA. Time point here: patch test 1, 2 weeks after DPC sensitization. Treatment defined: therapeutic diphenylcyclopropenone sensitization with weekly scalp DPC. Unfractionated whole blood yielded total RNA. This specimen comes from a study of human T cells and chemical hapten exposure.

The TCR comes from a man in his forties with alopecia areata. Some clones in this sample may be carry-over from other donors' samples. The sample was whole blood, taken in connection with sensitization to the hapten diphenylcyclopropenone (DPC). The V and J genes are TRBV29-1 and TRBJ1-1, with D unclear. The CDR3 spells CSVEEGSLNTEAFF. CDR3 DNA: TGCAGCGTTGAGGAGGGAAGCCTGAACACTGAAGCTTTCTTT.